This TCR beta chain was captured in a study of shared clonotypes between healthy human individuals. The study's findings and limits: The naive CD4 repertoires of several donors were compared, and roughly 5.1% of clonotypes were shared. Non-shared clonotypes displayed generation probabilities falling below those of clonotypes present in all four donors. Genetic and exposure-history diversity was limited by the few donors.

With respect to this clone: Its specificity is not known.

Investigators spread the genomic DNA of each subset evenly over several immunoSEQ plates. Produced via immunoSEQ multiplex PCR; TCRdb's table is partial and in-frame only. The sample comprises about 680,000 clones, about three quarters of which are singletons, and around 2% rests with the top ten. This CDR3 contains 11 residues. The germline V gene encodes CDR1 SGHRS and CDR2 YFSETQ. Losses at the gene ends were 7 bases for V and 8 bases for J; bases not matched to a gene: 2. The receptor was derived from a woman aged 25 to 39 in good health. The V gene is TRBV5-1, the J gene TRBJ1-2, with 10 positions matching TRBD1. Source material: memory CD4+ T cells sorted from blood. Subset defined: CD45RA-negative fraction. CDR3 coding DNA: TGCGCCAGCGGGACAGGGGACGGCTACACCTTC. It encodes CASGTGDGYTF.